This T cell receptor beta chain comes out of a study of blood T cell repertoires in COVID-19. V dropped 6 bases and J dropped 0; count of bases not matched to a gene: 6. CDR3 size: 16 residues. Germline V gene lookup returns CDR1 SGHTA and CDR2 FQGNSA. The assay was immunoSEQ multiplex PCR, and TCRdb's table has in-frame clones only and misses some. In the table there are about 98,000 clones, around 87% of which are singletons. The TCR originated in a man aged 50-59 years with active or convalescent COVID-19. Sequencing used peripheral blood. This chain links TRBV7-2 with TRBJ2-4, with 9 bases identical to TRBD2. The CDR3 spells CASSLAGGLAKNIQYF. The CDR3 DNA follows: TGTGCCAGCAGTCTCGCGGGGGGGCTAGCCAAAAACATTCAGTACTTC.